These T cell receptor beta chains were read from a single sample in a study of response to subunit inactivated influenza vaccine. MiXCR, run by TCRdb on the RT-PCR reads, gives a single entry per CDR3 protein. The sample records 500,000 to 600,000 distinct CDR3 sequences, roughly 13% being singletons. This sample comprised PBMCs from blood, obtained around seven weeks after vaccination. These receptors all come from a man aged 50-59 years who received an inactivated influenza vaccine. CDR3s include the opening cysteine and the closing phenylalanine or tryptophan. A D gene is named only where the DNA matches it firmly. Clone size appears in some rows only: once, few, many, or a class for an expanded clone.

d_call	v_call	j_call	clone_size	cdr3_nt	cdr3_aa
TRBD2	TRBV3-1	TRBJ2-7	NA	TGTGCCAGCACCCTACGACTAGCGGGGTGTTACGAGCAGTACTTC	CASTLRLAGCYEQYF
TRBD2	TRBV6-5	TRBJ2-1	many	TGTGCCAGCAGTTACTCGGCTAGCGGGAGAGGGGAGCAGTTCTTC	CASSYSASGRGEQFF
NA	TRBV7-9	TRBJ2-5	NA	TGTGCCAGCAGCCCGACAGGCTTCGGGGAGACCCAGTACTTC	CASSPTGFGETQYF
NA	TRBV24-1	TRBJ2-3	many	TGTGCCACCAGTGGCCCAGGACCGAACCCTAGCACAGATACGCAGTATTTT	CATSGPGPNPSTDTQYF
TRBD1	TRBV27	TRBJ2-7	NA	TGTGCCAGCAAAAAGACAGGGGGCTCCTACGAGCAGTACTTC	CASKKTGGSYEQYF
TRBD2	TRBV3-1	TRBJ2-5	NA	TGTGCCAGCAGCCAAGATCGTCTTCTAGCGGGAGTTCGAGAGACCCAGTACTTC	CASSQDRLLAGVRETQYF
TRBD1	TRBV5-1	TRBJ2-7	NA	TGCGCCAGCAGCCTGGACAGGACCTACTCCTACGAGCAGTACTTC	CASSLDRTYSYEQYF
TRBD2	TRBV11-2	TRBJ2-5	NA	TGTGCCAGCAGCCCCGAACCCGGGACTAGAATGGAGACCCAGTACTTC	CASSPEPGTRMETQYF
NA	TRBV4-3	TRBJ2-7	few	TGCGCCAGCAGCCAAGATTTAGGGGGGACTCTCTACGAGCAGTACTTC	CASSQDLGGTLYEQYF
TRBD1	TRBV6-2/TRBV6-3	TRBJ2-7	many	TGTGCCAGTAAAACCGGGACAGGGGCCTACGAGCAGTACTTC	CASKTGTGAYEQYF
NA	TRBV6-5	TRBJ2-6	many	TGTGCCAGCAGTTACGGTAACGGTTTCTCTGGGGCCAACGTCCTGACTTTC	CASSYGNGFSGANVLTF
TRBD1	TRBV20-1	TRBJ2-7	few	TGCAGTGCTAGAGACTCGACAGGGGCGGCCTACGAGCAGTACTTC	CSARDSTGAAYEQYF
TRBD1	TRBV20-1	TRBJ1-1	few	TGCAGTGCTAGAACAGGGGTTTATACTGAAGCTTTCTTT	CSARTGVYTEAFF
TRBD1	TRBV5-1	TRBJ2-6	NA	TGCGCCAGCAGCCCGACCCCGGGACAGGGGATAGCTGGGGCCAACGTCCTGACTTTC	CASSPTPGQGIAGANVLTF
NA	TRBV28	TRBJ2-2	few	TGTGCCAGCAGACCCAATCTACATAGCGGAACCGGGGAGCTGTTTTTT	CASRPNLHSGTGELFF
TRBD1	TRBV20-1	TRBJ2-7	many	TGCAGTGCTAGAGGGGGGACAGGGGGCGACGAGCAGTACTTC	CSARGGTGGDEQYF
NA	TRBV4-3	TRBJ1-6	NA	TGCGCCAGCAGCCAAGATACAGGCGCAAGTTCCTCCCCCCTCCACTTT	CASSQDTGASSSPLHF
TRBD1	TRBV5-1	TRBJ1-1	many	TGCGCCAGCAGCTGGACAGGGAGTGATAACACTGAAGCTTTCTTT	CASSWTGSDNTEAFF
NA	TRBV7-8	TRBJ2-7	NA	TGTGCCAGCAGCTTAACATCGGGTCCCGAGCAGTACTTC	CASSLTSGPEQYF
TRBD1	TRBV10-3	TRBJ2-3	few	TGTGCCATCAGTGATAAGGACAGGGATGGTGGAGATACGCAGTATTTT	CAISDKDRDGGDTQYF
TRBD1	TRBV5-1	TRBJ1-1	many	TGCGCCAGCAGCTTACGATCGGGACAGCTAAACACTGAAGCTTTCTTT	CASSLRSGQLNTEAFF
NA	TRBV12-3/TRBV12-4	TRBJ1-1	NA	TGTGCCAGCAGCCTCATAACCGGGCTCCGAGGGGGAACTGAAGCTTTCTTT	CASSLITGLRGGTEAFF
TRBD1	TRBV5-1	TRBJ1-5	many	TGCGCCAGCAGCTTGGCGGGACAGGGAGGGCAGCCCCAGCATTTT	CASSLAGQGGQPQHF
NA	TRBV20-1	TRBJ1-5	NA	TGCAGTGCTAGAGAAGAGCGTCAGCCCCAGCATTTT	CSAREERQPQHF
NA	TRBV20-1	TRBJ2-3	NA	TGCAGTGCTAGAACCGGGAGCAGCACAGATACGCAGTATTTT	CSARTGSSTDTQYF
NA	TRBV7-9	TRBJ2-7	many	TGTGCCAGCAGCCCGCGGCTCAGCTCCTACGAGCAGTACTTC	CASSPRLSSYEQYF
NA	TRBV4-3	TRBJ2-7	many	TGCGCCAGCAGCCAAGAGGACACCGGGACAATTTACGAGCAGTACTTC	CASSQEDTGTIYEQYF
TRBD1	TRBV3-1	TRBJ2-7	NA	TGTGCCAGCAGCCCGGGACAGAGAACCTACGAGCAGTACTTC	CASSPGQRTYEQYF
TRBD1	TRBV6-5	TRBJ2-7	few	TGTGCCAGCAGTTACGACGGGACAGCTACCTACGAGCAGTACTTC	CASSYDGTATYEQYF
NA	TRBV12-3/TRBV12-4	TRBJ2-5	NA	TGTGCCAGCAGTTTACCCTGGACCGACCAGTACTTC	CASSLPWTDQYF
TRBD1	TRBV3-1	TRBJ1-5	many	TGTGCCAGCAGCCAGTACTCCGGGACAGGGGTCAGCCAGCCCCAGCATTTT	CASSQYSGTGVSQPQHF
TRBD1	TRBV10-2	TRBJ1-5	few	TGCGCCAGCAGTGAATGGGCAGGGGACAGGCCTCATCAGCCCCAGCATTTT	CASSEWAGDRPHQPQHF
TRBD1	TRBV12-5	TRBJ1-5	few	TGTGCTAGTGGCCGGACAGGGGGCACGGATCACCCCCAGCATTTT	CASGRTGGTDHPQHF
NA	TRBV12-3/TRBV12-4	TRBJ2-1	few	TGTGCCAGCACCCCACCGGGGGGCATGGGGGTAAATGAGCAGTTCTTC	CASTPPGGMGVNEQFF
TRBD1	TRBV7-2	TRBJ2-7	few	TGTGCCAGCAAGACCGGGACAGGTCACTACGAGCAGTACTTC	CASKTGTGHYEQYF
NA	TRBV3-1	TRBJ2-7	once	TGTGCCAGCAGCCACGATTCGGGACTCCTCAAGAGGGACGAGCAGTACTTC	CASSHDSGLLKRDEQYF
NA	TRBV5-6	TRBJ2-2	few	TGTGCCAGCAGCCGCCATATACAGGGTCTTTCCGCCGGGGAGCTGTTTTTT	CASSRHIQGLSAGELFF
TRBD1	TRBV27	TRBJ2-2	NA	TGTGCCAGCAGTACCGGGACAGGGGCAAATTGGAACACCGGGGAGCTGTTTTTT	CASSTGTGANWNTGELFF
NA	TRBV6-5	TRBJ1-6	few	TGTGCCAGCAGTTACTCGATTCTGTTAGCAGGGGCGAATTCACCCCTCCACTTT	CASSYSILLAGANSPLHF
TRBD2	TRBV20-1	TRBJ2-1	few	TGCAGTGCTAGAAGGGAGGGTGCCTACAATGAGCAGTTCTTC	CSARREGAYNEQFF